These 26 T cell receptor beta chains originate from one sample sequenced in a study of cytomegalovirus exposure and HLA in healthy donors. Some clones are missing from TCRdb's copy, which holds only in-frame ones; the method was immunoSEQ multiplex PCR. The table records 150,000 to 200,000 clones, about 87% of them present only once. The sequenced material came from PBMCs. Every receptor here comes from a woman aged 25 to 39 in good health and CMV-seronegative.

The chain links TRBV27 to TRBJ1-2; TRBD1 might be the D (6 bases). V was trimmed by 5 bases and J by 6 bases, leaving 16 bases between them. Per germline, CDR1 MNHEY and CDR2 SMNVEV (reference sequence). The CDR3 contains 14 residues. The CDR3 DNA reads TGTGCCAGCAGTAGAAGAGACAGGAGGAATGGCTACACCTTC. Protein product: CASSRRDRRNGYTF.

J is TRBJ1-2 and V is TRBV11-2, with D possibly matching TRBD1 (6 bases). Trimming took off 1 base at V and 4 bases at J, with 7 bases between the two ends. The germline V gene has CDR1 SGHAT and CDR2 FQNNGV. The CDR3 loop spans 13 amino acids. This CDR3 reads CASSLGTAYGYTF. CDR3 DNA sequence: TGTGCCAGCAGCTTAGGGACAGCCTATGGCTACACCTTC.

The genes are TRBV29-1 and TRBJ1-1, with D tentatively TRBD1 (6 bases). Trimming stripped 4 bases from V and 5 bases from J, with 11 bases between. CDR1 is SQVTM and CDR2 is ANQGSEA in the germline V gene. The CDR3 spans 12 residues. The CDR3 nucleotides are TGCAGCGTTGGGGGGCGGGGGACTGAAGCTTTCTTT. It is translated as CSVGGRGTEAFF.

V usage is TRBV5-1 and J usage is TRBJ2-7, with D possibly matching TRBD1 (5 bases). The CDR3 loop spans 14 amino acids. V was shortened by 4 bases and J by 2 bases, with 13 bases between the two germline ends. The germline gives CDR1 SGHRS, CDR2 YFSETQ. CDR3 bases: TGCGCCAGCAGCCAACAGGTTGGACCCTACGAGCAGTACTTC. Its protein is CASSQQVGPYEQYF.

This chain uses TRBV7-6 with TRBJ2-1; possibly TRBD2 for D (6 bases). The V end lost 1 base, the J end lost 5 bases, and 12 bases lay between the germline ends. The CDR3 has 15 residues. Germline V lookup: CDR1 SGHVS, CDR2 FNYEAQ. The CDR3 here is CASSLGGTQNNEQFF. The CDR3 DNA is TGTGCCAGCAGCTTAGGGGGGACTCAAAACAATGAGCAGTTCTTC.

The CDR3 DNA reads TGTGTCATCCACAGGGGCAGTAGCAATCAGCCCCAGCATTTT. This translates into CVIHRGSSNQPQHF. The chain employs TRBV7-5 and TRBJ1-5; the DNA was not compared with TRBD1, the D call given in the table. TRBV7-5 is termed a pseudogene. The CDR3 is 14 amino acids.

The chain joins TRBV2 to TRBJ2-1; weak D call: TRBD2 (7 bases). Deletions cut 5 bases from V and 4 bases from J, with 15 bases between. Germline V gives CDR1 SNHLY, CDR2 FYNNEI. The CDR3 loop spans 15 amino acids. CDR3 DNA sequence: TGTGCCAGCAGTTCCGAGCGGGACACTTACAATGAGCAGTTCTTC. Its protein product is CASSSERDTYNEQFF.

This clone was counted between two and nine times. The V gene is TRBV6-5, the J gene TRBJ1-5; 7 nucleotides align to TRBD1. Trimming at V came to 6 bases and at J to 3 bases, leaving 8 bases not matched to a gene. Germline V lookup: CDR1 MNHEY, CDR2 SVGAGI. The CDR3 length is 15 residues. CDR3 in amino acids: CASSRGADINQPQHF. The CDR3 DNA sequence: TGTGCCAGCAGCAGGGGGGCAGATATCAATCAGCCCCAGCATTTT.

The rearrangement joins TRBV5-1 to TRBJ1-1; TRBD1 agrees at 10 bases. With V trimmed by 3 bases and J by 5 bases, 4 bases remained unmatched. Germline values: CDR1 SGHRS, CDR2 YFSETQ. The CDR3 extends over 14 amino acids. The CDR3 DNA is TGCGCCAGCAGCTACGGACAGGGGGGGACTGAAGCTTTCTTT. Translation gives CASSYGQGGTEAFF.

The CDR3 coding sequence is TGTGCCTGGGGCCGACAGAACACTGAAGCTTTCTTT. Its translation: CAWGRQNTEAFF. The J gene is TRBJ1-1, the V gene TRBV30; D unclear. The V end was cut by 5 bases, the J end by 1 base, with 8 bases between. The length of the CDR3 is 12 residues. Germline V lookup: CDR1 GTSNPN, CDR2 SVGIG (reference sequence).

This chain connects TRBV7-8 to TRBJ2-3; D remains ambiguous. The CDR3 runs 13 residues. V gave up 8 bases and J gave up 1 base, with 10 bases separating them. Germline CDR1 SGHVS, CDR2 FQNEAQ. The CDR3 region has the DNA TGTGCCAGCTTATTAAGAGGCACAGATACGCAGTATTTT. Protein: CASLLRGTDTQYF.

The CDR3 DNA is TGTGCCAGCAGTGAATATCCCCGGGGTCCTCTCACTGAAGCTTTCTTT. This sequence encodes CASSEYPRGPLTEAFF. The J gene is TRBJ1-1, the V gene TRBV25-1; unclear D gene. Germline CDR1 MGHDK, CDR2 SYGVNS. Trimming took 0 bases from V and 4 from J, leaving 15 bases between them. This CDR3 has 16 residues.

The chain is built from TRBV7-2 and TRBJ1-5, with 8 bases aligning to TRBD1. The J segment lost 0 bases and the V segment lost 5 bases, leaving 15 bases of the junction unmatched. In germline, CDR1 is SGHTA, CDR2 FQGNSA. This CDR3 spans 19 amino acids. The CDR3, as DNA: TGTGCCAGCAGCAACAAACTGGGACAGGCCATTTATAGCAATCAGCCCCAGCATTTT. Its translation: CASSNKLGQAIYSNQPQHF. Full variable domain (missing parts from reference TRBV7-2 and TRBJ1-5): GAGVSQSPSNKVTEKGKDVELRCDPISGHTALYWYRQSLGQGLEFLIYFQGNSAPDKSGLPSDRFSAERTGGSVSTLTIQRTQQEDSAVYLCASSNKLGQAIYSNQPQHFGDGTRLSIL.

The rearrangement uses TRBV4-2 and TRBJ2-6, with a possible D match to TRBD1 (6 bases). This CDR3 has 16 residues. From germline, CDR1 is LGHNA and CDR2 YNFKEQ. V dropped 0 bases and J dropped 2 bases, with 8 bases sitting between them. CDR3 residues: CASSQDGDTGANVLTF. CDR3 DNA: TGTGCCAGCAGCCAAGACGGGGACACTGGGGCCAACGTCCTGACTTTC.

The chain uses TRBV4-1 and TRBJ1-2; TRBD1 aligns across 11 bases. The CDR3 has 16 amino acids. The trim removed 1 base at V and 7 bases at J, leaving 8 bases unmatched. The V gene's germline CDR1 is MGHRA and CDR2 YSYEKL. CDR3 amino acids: CASSQGGDRGGVGYTF. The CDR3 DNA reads TGCGCCAGCAGCCAAGGGGGGGACAGGGGGGGAGTTGGCTACACCTTC.

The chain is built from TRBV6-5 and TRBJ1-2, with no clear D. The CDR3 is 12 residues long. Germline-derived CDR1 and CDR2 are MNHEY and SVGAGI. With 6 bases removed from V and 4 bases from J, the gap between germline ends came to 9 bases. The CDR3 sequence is CASSLRGYGYTF. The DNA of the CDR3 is TGTGCCAGCAGCCTACGGGGCTATGGCTACACCTTC.

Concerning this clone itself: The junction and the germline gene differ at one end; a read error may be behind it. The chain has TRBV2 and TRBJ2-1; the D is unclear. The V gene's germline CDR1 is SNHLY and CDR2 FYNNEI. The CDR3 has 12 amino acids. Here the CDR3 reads CASSASRSAWVF. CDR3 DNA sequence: TGTGCCAGCAGTGCTTCGAGGAGCGCGTGGGTCTTC.

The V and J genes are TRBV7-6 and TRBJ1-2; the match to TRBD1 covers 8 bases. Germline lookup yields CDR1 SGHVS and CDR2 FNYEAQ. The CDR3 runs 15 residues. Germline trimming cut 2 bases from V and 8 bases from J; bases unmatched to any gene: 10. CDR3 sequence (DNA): TGTGCCAGCAGCTTAAGTCGACAGGGGATACGCGGCTACACCTTC. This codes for CASSLSRQGIRGYTF.

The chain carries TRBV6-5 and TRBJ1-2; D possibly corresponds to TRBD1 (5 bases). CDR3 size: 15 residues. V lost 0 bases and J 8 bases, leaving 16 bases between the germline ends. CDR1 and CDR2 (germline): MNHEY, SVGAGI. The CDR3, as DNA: TGTGCCAGCAGTTACTCTGACCGCGCAGGGATAGGCTACACCTTC. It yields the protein CASSYSDRAGIGYTF.

The CDR3 loop reads CASSLVSPGQWNSPLHF. In DNA form, the CDR3 reads TGCGCCAGCAGCTTGGTCTCTCCGGGACAGTGGAATTCACCCCTCCACTTT. The chain recombines TRBV5-1 with TRBJ1-6; 7 positions match TRBD1. With 0 bases clipped from V and 7 bases from J, the junction kept 10 bases outside the gene matches. The CDR3 runs 17 residues. CDR1 and CDR2 from the germline V gene are SGHRS and YFSETQ.

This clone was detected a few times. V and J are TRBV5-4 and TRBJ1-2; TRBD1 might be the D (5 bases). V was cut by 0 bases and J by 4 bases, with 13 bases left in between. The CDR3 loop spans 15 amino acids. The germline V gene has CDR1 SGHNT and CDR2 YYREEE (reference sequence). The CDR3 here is CASSLENRLGYGYTF. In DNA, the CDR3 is TGTGCCAGCAGCTTGGAAAACAGGCTTGGCTATGGCTACACCTTC.

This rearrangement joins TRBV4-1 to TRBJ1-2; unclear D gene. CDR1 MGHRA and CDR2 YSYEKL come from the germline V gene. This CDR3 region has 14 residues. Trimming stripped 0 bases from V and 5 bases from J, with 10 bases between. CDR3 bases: TGCGCCAGCAGCCAAGAGGGCAGTCTATATGGCTACACCTTC. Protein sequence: CASSQEGSLYGYTF.

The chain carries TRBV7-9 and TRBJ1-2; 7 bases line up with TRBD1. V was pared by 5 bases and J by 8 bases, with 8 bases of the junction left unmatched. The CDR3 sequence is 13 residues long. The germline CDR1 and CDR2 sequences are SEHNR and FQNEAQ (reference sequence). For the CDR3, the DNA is TGTGCCAGCAGCCGTGACAGGGTGATAGGCTACACCTTC. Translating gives CASSRDRVIGYTF.

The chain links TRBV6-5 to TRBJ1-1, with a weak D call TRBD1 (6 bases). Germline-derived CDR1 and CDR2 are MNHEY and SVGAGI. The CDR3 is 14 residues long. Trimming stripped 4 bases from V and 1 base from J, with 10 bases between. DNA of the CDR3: TGTGCCAGCAGTTTACAGGGCTCGAACACTGAAGCTTTCTTT. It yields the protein CASSLQGSNTEAFF.

CDR3 in amino acids: CATGPMTQGWSQPQHF. As DNA, the CDR3 is TGTGCCACCGGTCCGATGACCCAGGGTTGGAGTCAGCCCCAGCATTTT. J is TRBJ1-5 and V is TRBV15, with D perhaps TRBD1 (5 bases). V lost 8 bases to trimming and J lost 6 bases, with 23 bases between them. The CDR3 runs 16 residues. Germline CDR1 is LNHNV and CDR2 is YYDKDF (reference sequence). The full variable domain, in which reference TRBV15 and TRBJ1-5 provide the parts outside the CDR3, is DAMVIQNPRYQVTQFGKPVTLSCSQTLNHNVMYWYQQKSSQAPKLLFHYYDKDFNNEADTPDNFQSRRPNTSFCFLDIRSPGLGDTAMYLCATGPMTQGWSQPQHFGDGTRLSIL.

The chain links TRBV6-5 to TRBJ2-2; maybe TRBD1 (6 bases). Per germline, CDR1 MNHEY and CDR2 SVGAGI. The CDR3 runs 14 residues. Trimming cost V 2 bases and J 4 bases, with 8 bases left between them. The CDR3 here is CASSYRGTTGELFF. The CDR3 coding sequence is TGTGCCAGCAGTTACAGGGGGACCACCGGGGAGCTGTTTTTT.